This T cell receptor (beta chain) was recorded in a study of control samples from healthy donors and cancer patients. V was trimmed by 0 bases and J by 4 bases, leaving 13 bases between them. Germline V CDR1 and CDR2: LGHDT, YNNKEL (reference sequence). The CDR3 contains 16 residues. Using immunoSEQ multiplex PCR, the repertoire was profiled, and TCRdb retains in-frame clones only, with some absent. The table lists more than 85,000 clones, roughly 90% of them singletons. This receptor was identified in a woman in her sixties with lung cancer. This chain joins TRBV3-1 (or the pseudogene TRBV3-2) and TRBJ2-1; a possible D gene is TRBD2 (6 bases). Sequenced input: PBMCs. CDR3 sequence reads: CASSQDIADLYNEQFF. DNA of the CDR3: TGTGCCAGCAGCCAAGATATAGCGGACCTTTACAATGAGCAGTTCTTC.